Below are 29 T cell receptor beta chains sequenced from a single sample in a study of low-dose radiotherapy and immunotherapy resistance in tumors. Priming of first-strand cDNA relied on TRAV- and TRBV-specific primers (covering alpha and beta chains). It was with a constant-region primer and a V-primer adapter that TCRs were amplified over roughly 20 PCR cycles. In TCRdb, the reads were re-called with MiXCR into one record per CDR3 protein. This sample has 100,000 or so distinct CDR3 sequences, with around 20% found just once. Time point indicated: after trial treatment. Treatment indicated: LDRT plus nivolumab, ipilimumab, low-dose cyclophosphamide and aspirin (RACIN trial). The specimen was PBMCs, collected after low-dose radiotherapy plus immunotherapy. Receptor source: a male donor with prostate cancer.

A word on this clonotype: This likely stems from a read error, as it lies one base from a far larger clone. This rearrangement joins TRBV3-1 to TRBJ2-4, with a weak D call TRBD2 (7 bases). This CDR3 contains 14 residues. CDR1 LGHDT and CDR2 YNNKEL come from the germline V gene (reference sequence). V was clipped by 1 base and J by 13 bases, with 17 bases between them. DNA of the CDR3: TGTGCCAGCAGCCAAGTACGGGGGGCGAATGAGCAGTACTTC. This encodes CASSQVRGANEQYF. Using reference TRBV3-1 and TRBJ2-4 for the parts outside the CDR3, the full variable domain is DTAVSQTPKYLVTQMGNDKSIKCEQNLGHDTMYWYKQDSKKFLKIMFSYNNKELIINETVPNRFSPKSPDKAHLNLHINSLELGDSAVYFCASSQVRGANEQYFGAGTRLSVL.

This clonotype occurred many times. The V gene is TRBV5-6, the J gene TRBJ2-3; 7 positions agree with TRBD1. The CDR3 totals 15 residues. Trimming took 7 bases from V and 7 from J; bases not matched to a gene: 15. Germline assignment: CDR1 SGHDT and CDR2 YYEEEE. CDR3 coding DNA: TGTGCCAGCTCTTCCACGGGGACAGACGTTTATACGCAGTATTTT. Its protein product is CASSSTGTDVYTQYF.

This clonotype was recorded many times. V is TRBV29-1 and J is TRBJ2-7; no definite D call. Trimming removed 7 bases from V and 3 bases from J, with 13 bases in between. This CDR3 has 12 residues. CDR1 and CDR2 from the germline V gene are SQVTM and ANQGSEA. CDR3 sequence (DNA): TGCAGCGCTTATGTGGTCGGCTACGAGCAGTACTTC. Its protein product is CSAYVVGYEQYF.

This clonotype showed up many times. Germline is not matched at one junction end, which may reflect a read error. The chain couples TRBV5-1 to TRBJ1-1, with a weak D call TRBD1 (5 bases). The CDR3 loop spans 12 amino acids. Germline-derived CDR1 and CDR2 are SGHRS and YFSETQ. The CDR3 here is CASSFGASGWVF. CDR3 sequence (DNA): TGCGCCAGCAGCTTCGGGGCCTCCGGCTGGGTATTT.

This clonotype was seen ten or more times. The CDR3 DNA is TGCAGCGTCCTGAAAGGTTCTGGGCCCCTTTGGGATGAGCAGTTCTTC. Translating it yields CSVLKGSGPLWDEQFF. The chain has TRBV29-1 and TRBJ2-1; D not resolved. Germline V gene data show CDR1 as SQVTM and CDR2 as ANQGSEA. The V end lost 6 bases, the J end lost 8 bases, and 26 bases lay between the germline ends. CDR3 size: 16 residues.

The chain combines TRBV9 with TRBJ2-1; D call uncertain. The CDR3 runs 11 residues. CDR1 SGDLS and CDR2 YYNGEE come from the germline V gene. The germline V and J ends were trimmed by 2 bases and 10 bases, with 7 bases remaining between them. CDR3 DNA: TGTGCCAGCAGCGTCTACGAGGAGCAGTTCTTC. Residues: CASSVYEEQFF.

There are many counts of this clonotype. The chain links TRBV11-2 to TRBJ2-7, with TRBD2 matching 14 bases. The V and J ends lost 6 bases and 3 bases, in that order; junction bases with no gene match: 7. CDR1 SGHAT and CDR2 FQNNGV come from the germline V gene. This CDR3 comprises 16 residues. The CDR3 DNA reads TGTGCCAGCAGGCCGGGACTAGCGGGGGACCACTACGAGCAGTACTTC. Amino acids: CASRPGLAGDHYEQYF.

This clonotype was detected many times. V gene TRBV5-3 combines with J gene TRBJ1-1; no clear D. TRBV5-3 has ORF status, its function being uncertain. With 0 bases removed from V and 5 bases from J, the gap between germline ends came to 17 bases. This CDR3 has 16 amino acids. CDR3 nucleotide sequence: TGTGCCAGAAGCTTGGGGCCCAGGAGATTGGGGACTGAAGCTTTCTTT. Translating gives CARSLGPRRLGTEAFF.

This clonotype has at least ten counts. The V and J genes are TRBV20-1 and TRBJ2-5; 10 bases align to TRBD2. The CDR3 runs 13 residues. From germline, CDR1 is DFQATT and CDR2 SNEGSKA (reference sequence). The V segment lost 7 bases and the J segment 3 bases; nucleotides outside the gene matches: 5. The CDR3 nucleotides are TGCAGTGTACTAGCGGGGTCAGAAGAGACCCAGTACTTC. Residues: CSVLAGSEETQYF.

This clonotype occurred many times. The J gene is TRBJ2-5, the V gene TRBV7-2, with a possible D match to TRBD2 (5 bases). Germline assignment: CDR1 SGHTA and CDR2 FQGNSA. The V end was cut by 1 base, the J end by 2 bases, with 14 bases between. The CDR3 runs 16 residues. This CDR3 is CASSLVLASKQETQYF. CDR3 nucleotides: TGTGCCAGCAGCTTAGTTCTAGCAAGCAAACAAGAGACCCAGTACTTC.

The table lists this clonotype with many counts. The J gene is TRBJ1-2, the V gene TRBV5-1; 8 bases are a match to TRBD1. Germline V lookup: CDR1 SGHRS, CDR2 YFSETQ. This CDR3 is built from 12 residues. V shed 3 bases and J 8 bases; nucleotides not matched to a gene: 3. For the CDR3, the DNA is TGCGCCAGCAGCTCCAGGGGGCCGGGCTACACCTTC. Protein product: CASSSRGPGYTF.

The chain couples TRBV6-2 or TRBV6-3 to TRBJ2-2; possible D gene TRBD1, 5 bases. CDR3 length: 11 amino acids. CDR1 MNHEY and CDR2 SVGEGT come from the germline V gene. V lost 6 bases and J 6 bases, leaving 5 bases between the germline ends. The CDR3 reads CASRGPGELFF. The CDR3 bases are TGTGCCAGCAGGGGGCCCGGGGAGCTGTTTTTT.

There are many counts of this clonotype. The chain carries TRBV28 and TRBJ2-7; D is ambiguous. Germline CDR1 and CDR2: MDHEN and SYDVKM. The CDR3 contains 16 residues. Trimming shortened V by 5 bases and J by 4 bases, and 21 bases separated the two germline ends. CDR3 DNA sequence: TGTGCCAGCAGTGCGTCGTACACTCTTTTGGGTTACGAGCAGTACTTC. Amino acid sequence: CASSASYTLLGYEQYF.

CDR3 DNA sequence: TGTGCCAGCAGTTCCGCTGGGACCCAGTACTTC. This codes for CASSSAGTQYF. The rearrangement links TRBV12-3 or TRBV12-4 to TRBJ2-5, with D unclear. Between the trimmed V and J ends, which lost 4 bases and 7 bases, there was a span of 7 bases. The CDR3 sequence is 11 residues long.

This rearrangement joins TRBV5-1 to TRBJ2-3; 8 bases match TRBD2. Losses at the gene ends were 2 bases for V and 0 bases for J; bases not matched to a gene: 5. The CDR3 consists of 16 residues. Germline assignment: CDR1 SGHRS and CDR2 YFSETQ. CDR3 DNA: TGCGCCAGCAGCTTTCTCAGCGGGGGAAGCACAGATACGCAGTATTTT. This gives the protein CASSFLSGGSTDTQYF.

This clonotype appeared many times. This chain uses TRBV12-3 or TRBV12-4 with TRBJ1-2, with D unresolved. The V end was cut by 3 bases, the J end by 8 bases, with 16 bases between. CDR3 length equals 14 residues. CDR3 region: CASSFGSVIAGYTF. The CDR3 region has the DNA TGTGCCAGCAGTTTTGGAAGTGTGATCGCGGGCTACACCTTC.

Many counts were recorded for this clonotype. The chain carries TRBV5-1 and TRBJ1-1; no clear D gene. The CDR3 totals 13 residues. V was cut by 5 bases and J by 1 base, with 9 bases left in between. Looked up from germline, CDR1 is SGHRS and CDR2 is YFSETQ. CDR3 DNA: TGCGCCAGCAGGGAGGCCGAGAACACTGAAGCTTTCTTT. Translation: CASREAENTEAFF. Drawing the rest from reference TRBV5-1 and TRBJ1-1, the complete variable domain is KAGVTQTPRYLIKTRGQQVTLSCSPISGHRSVSWYQQTPGQGLQFLFEYFSETQRNKGNFPGRFSGRQFSNSRSEMNVSTLELGDSALYLCASREAENTEAFFGQGTRLTVV.

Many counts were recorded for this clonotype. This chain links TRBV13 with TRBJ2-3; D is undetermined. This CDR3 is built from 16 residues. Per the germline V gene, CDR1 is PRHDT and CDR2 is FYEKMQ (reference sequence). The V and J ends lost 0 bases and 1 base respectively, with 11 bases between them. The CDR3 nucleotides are TGTGCCAGCAGCTTAGGCCTGGGCGATCGCACAGATACGCAGTATTTT. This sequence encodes CASSLGLGDRTDTQYF.

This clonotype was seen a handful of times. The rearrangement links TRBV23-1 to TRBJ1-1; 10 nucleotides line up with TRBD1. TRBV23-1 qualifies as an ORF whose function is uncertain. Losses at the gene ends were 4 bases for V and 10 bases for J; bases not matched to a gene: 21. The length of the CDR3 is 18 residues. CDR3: CASSRPPPTGGWPQGAFF. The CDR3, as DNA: TGCGCCAGCAGTCGCCCCCCGCCGACAGGGGGCTGGCCGCAGGGAGCTTTCTTT.

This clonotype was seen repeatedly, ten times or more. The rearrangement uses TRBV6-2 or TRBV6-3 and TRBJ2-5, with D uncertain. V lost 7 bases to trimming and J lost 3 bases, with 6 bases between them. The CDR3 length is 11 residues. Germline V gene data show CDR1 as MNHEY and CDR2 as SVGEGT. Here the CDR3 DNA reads TGTGCCAGCACCAGAAAAGAGACCCAGTACTTC. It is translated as CASTRKETQYF.

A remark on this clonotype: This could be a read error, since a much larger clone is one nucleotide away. This chain's CDR3 is CASRPGQIRKTQYF. The CDR3, as DNA: TGTGCCAGCAGACCTGGACAGATTCGAAAGACCCAGTACTTC. This rearrangement joins TRBV6-2 or TRBV6-3 to TRBJ2-5, with a tentative D call TRBD1 (6 bases). Looked up from germline, CDR1 is MNHEY and CDR2 is SVGEGT. The CDR3 runs to 14 residues. Trimming took off 6 bases at V and 6 bases at J, with 17 bases between the two ends.

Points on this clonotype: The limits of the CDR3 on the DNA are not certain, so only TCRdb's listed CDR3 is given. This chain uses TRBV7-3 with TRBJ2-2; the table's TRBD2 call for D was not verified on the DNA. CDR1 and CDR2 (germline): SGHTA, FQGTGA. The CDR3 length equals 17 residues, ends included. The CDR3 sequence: CASSSKRGGRTPGSCFF.

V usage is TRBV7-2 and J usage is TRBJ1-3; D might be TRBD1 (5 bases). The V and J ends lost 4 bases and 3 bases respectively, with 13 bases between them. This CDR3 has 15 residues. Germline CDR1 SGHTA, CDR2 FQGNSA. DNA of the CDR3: TGTGCCAGCAGCTCCACGGGGGGATTTGGAAACACCATATATTTT. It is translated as CASSSTGGFGNTIYF.

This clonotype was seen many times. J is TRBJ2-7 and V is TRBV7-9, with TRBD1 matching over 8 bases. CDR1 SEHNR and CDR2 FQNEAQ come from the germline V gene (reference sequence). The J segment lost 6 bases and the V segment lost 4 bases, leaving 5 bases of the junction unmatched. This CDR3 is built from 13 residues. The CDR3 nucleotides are TGTGCCAGCAGCTCCTCCGGGACAGGCGAGCAGTACTTC. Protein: CASSSSGTGEQYF.

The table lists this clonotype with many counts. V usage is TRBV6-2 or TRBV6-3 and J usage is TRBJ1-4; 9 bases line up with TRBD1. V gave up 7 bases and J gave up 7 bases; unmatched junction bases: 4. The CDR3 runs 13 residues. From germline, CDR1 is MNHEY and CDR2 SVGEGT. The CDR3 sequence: CASKDRGSEKLFF. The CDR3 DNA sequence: TGTGCCAGCAAGGACAGGGGAAGTGAAAAACTGTTTTTT.

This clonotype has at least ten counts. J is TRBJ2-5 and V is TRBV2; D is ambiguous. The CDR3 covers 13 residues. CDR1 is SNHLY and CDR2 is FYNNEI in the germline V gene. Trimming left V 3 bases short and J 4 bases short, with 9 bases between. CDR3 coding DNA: TGTGCCAGCAGTGAGTTTCAAGTAGAGACCCAGTACTTC. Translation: CASSEFQVETQYF.

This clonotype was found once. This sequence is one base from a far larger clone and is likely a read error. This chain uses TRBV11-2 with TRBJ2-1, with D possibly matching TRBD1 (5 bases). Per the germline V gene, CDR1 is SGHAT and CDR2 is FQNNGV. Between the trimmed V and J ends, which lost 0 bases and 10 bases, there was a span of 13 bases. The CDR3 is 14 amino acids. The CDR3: CASSLDPRAYEQFF. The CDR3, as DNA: TGTGCCAGCAGCTTAGATCCCAGGGCCTACGAGCAGTTCTTC.

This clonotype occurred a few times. The CDR3 bases are TGTGCCAGCAGTTTATACGCAGGGGAGAACACCGGGGAGCTGTTTTTT. Protein sequence: CASSLYAGENTGELFF. The V and J genes are TRBV12-3 or TRBV12-4 and TRBJ2-2; D may be TRBD1 (6 bases). Between the trimmed V and J ends, which lost 2 bases and 1 base, there was a span of 11 bases. This CDR3 has 16 residues.

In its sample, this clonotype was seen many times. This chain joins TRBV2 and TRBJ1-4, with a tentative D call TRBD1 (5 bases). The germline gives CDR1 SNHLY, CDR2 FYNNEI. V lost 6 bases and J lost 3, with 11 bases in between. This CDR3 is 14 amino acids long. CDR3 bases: TGTGCCAGCAGGGCCAGGGAAGCTAATGAAAAACTGTTTTTT. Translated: CASRAREANEKLFF.